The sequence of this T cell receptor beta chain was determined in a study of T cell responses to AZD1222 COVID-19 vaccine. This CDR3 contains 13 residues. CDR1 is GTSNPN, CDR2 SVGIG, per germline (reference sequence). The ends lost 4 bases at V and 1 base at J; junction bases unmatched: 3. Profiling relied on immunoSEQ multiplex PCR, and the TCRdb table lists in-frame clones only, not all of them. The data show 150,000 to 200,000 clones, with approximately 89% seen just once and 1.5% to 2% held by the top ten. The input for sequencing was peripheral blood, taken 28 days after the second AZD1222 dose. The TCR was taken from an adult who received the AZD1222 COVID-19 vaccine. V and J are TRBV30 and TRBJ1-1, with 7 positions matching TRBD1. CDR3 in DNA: TGTGCCTGGACTAGACAGGGGAACACTGAAGCTTTCTTT. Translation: CAWTRQGNTEAFF.